One and the same sample provided the 23 T cell receptor beta chains below, sequenced in a study of blood T cell repertoires in COVID-19. TCRdb keeps only in-frame clones here, not all; method: immunoSEQ multiplex PCR. The data contain 80,000 to 90,000 clones, approximately 79% of them seen just once; the ten biggest clones take up about 10%. The sequencing input was peripheral blood. These receptors all come from a man aged 65 to 85 with acute or convalescent COVID-19.

By share of the sample, this clone is medium-sized. The chain has TRBV2 and TRBJ2-2; the match to TRBD1 covers 7 bases. The CDR3 contains 13 residues. Trimming removed 6 bases from V and 5 bases from J; junction bases left unmatched: 3. The germline V gene encodes CDR1 SNHLY and CDR2 FYNNEI. This chain's CDR3 is CASRGQETGELFF. DNA for the CDR3: TGTGCCAGCAGAGGACAGGAAACCGGGGAGCTGTTTTTT.

V usage is TRBV7-8 and J usage is TRBJ2-2, with 10 bases identical to TRBD2. Germline lookup yields CDR1 SGHVS and CDR2 FQNEAQ. J gave up 5 bases and V 5 bases, and 8 bases lay outside the gene matches. The CDR3 sequence is 16 residues long. CDR3 coding DNA: TGTGCCAGCAGCCCACTAGCGGGGCCGGGGACCGGGGAGCTGTTTTTT. Translation gives CASSPLAGPGTGELFF.

The CDR3 sequence: CASSYSGAEIRGGYTF. Written as DNA, the CDR3 is TGTGCCAGCAGTTACTCGGGGGCCGAGATCCGAGGTGGCTACACCTTC. The gene calls are TRBV6-5 and TRBJ1-2; D is possibly TRBD1 (6 bases). This CDR3 contains 16 residues. V was pared by 0 bases and J by 7 bases, with 18 bases between. CDR1 and CDR2 (germline): MNHEY, SVGAGI.

The gene calls are TRBV28 and TRBJ2-3; TRBD1 aligns across 10 bases. Germline trimming cut 5 bases from V and 0 bases from J; bases unmatched to any gene: 2. Germline CDR1 and CDR2: MDHEN and SYDVKM. This CDR3 contains 15 residues. The CDR3 reads CASSGQGVSTDTQYF. CDR3 coding DNA: TGTGCCAGCAGTGGACAGGGGGTGAGCACAGATACGCAGTATTTT.

This clone was seen more than once but under ten times. The chain recombines TRBV15 with TRBJ2-1; D remains ambiguous. Germline-derived CDR1 and CDR2 are LNHNV and YYDKDF (reference sequence). This CDR3 comprises 13 residues. V gave up 1 base and J gave up 7 bases, with 8 bases separating them. The CDR3: CATSRVRGNEQFF. As DNA, the CDR3 is TGTGCCACCAGCAGAGTGAGAGGAAATGAGCAGTTCTTC.

The rearrangement links TRBV29-1 to TRBJ2-1; TRBD1 is a possible D gene (5 bases). V gave up 1 base and J gave up 0 bases, with 10 bases separating them. The CDR3 length is 15 residues. Germline assignment: CDR1 SQVTM and CDR2 ANQGSEA. The DNA of the CDR3 is TGCAGCGTTGAAGGGGGCGGTAACTCCTACAATGAGCAGTTCTTC. Its protein product is CSVEGGGNSYNEQFF.

This clone was detected only a few times. The J gene is TRBJ2-3, the V gene TRBV29-1; 10 nucleotides align to TRBD2. Trimming cost V 8 bases and J 2 bases; bases outside gene matches: 4. Germline CDR1 and CDR2: SQVTM and ANQGSEA. There are 13 residues in the CDR3. The CDR3 region has the DNA TGCAGCATCAGCGGGGGGGCCACAGATACGCAGTATTTT. Translating gives CSISGGATDTQYF.

The CDR3, as DNA: TGTGCCAGCAGCCCGGGGGTCCCTGAGCAGTTCTTC. Translation: CASSPGVPEQFF. The V call is TRBV27, the J call TRBJ2-1, with a tentative D call TRBD2 (6 bases). Germline V gives CDR1 MNHEY, CDR2 SMNVEV (reference sequence). The CDR3 spans 12 residues. With 6 bases removed from V and 9 bases from J, the gap between germline ends came to 12 bases.

The chain uses TRBV10-3 and TRBJ1-6, with D perhaps matching TRBD1 (5 bases). This CDR3 is 14 amino acids long. V was pared by 2 bases and J by 10 bases, with 12 bases between. From germline, CDR1 is ENHRY and CDR2 SYGVKD. The CDR3 region is CAISEPGKESPLHF. The CDR3, as DNA: TGTGCCATCAGTGAGCCAGGGAAGGAGTCACCCCTCCACTTT.

The chain carries TRBV27 and TRBJ2-5; D unclear. Trimming removed 5 bases from V and 6 bases from J, with 16 bases in between. CDR1 and CDR2 (germline): MNHEY, SMNVEV (reference sequence). The CDR3 has 14 amino acids. CDR3 nucleotides: TGTGCCAGCAGTCTTATGCGGCAGTCGAAGACCCAGTACTTC. This translates into CASSLMRQSKTQYF.

In its sample, this clone was seen a few times. The chain combines TRBV7-2 with TRBJ1-6; 9 bases map to TRBD1. With 5 bases clipped from V and 9 bases from J, the junction kept 8 bases outside the gene matches. The CDR3 runs to 15 residues. Germline V gene lookup returns CDR1 SGHTA and CDR2 FQGNSA. For the CDR3, the DNA is TGTGCCAGCAGCCGGACCGGGACAGGGAGTTCACCCCTCCACTTT. The encoded protein is CASSRTGTGSSPLHF.

The rearrangement links TRBV2 to TRBJ1-6; D call uncertain. The CDR3 spans 13 residues. CDR1 SNHLY and CDR2 FYNNEI come from the germline V gene. The V end was cut by 2 bases, the J end by 10 bases, with 9 bases between. The CDR3 loop reads CASSESSPSPLHF. The CDR3 nucleotides are TGTGCCAGCAGTGAATCGTCCCCCTCACCCCTCCACTTT.

This clone was counted a few times. V is TRBV18 and J is TRBJ1-1; D is unclear. The CDR3 extends over 13 amino acids. CDR1 and CDR2 from the germline V gene are KGHSH and LQKENI. Trimming shortened V by 5 bases and J by 1 base, and 8 bases separated the two germline ends. The CDR3 reads CASSTTENTEAFF. In nucleotides, the CDR3 is TGTGCCAGCTCAACAACAGAGAACACTGAAGCTTTCTTT.

This clone was seen a handful of times. The CDR3 spells CASSKSQGGGEAFF. The CDR3 nucleotides read TGTGCCAGTAGTAAGTCGCAGGGCGGGGGTGAAGCTTTCTTT. V and J are TRBV19 and TRBJ1-1; D perhaps matches TRBD1 (5 bases). Germline CDR1 is LNHDA and CDR2 is SQIVND (reference sequence). The CDR3 length is 14 residues. Trimming took off 4 bases at V and 7 bases at J, with 16 bases between the two ends. Full variable domain (rest looked up from reference TRBV19 and TRBJ1-1): DGGITQSPKYLFRKEGQNVTLSCEQNLNHDAMYWYRQDPGQGLRLIYYSQIVNDFQKGDIAEGYSVSREKKESFPLTVTSAQKNPTAFYLCASSKSQGGGEAFFGQGTRLTVV.

The V call is TRBV18, the J call TRBJ2-1, with 16 nucleotides matching TRBD2. CDR3 size: 20 residues. Germline V gene lookup returns CDR1 KGHSH and CDR2 LQKENI. Trimming cost V 3 bases and J 6 bases; bases outside gene matches: 14. CDR3 in DNA: TGTGCCAGCTCACCGCCGGGACTAGCGGGGGGGCATATTCTACGCAATGAGCAGTTCTTC. Residues: CASSPPGLAGGHILRNEQFF. Full variable domain (missing parts from reference TRBV18 and TRBJ2-1): NAGVMQNPRHLVRRRGQEARLRCSPMKGHSHVYWYRQLPEEGLKFMVYLQKENIIDESGMPKERFSAEFPKEGPSILRIQQVVRGDSAAYFCASSPPGLAGGHILRNEQFFGPGTRLTVL.

This chain joins TRBV19 and TRBJ1-5; unclear D gene. CDR1 LNHDA and CDR2 SQIVND come from the germline V gene (reference sequence). Trimming took 6 bases from V and 0 from J, leaving 9 bases between them. The CDR3 contains 14 residues. For the CDR3, the DNA is TGTGCCAGTAGCCCGGTTGTTAGCAATCAGCCCCAGCATTTT. Its translation is CASSPVVSNQPQHF.

The rearrangement joins TRBV3-1 (or the pseudogene TRBV3-2) to TRBJ2-1, with 7 bases that match TRBD1. CDR3 length: 13 amino acids. Germline loops: CDR1 LGHDT, CDR2 YNNKEL (reference sequence). With 2 bases clipped from V and 6 bases from J, the junction kept 1 base outside the gene matches. The CDR3 sequence is CASSQWDSNEQFF. The CDR3 region has the DNA TGTGCCAGCAGCCAATGGGACAGCAATGAGCAGTTCTTC.

V gene TRBV11-2 combines with J gene TRBJ2-1, with 9 bases lining up with TRBD2. This CDR3 has 17 residues. Germline V gene sequence: CDR1 SGHAT, CDR2 FQNNGV. The V and J ends lost 7 bases and 7 bases, in that order; junction bases with no gene match: 17. CDR3 coding DNA: TGTGCCAGCACCCCCACACCTAGCGGGGCTTTACGGAATGAGCAGTTCTTC. Its protein product is CASTPTPSGALRNEQFF.

V and J are TRBV2 and TRBJ2-3, with 10 bases fitting TRBD2. The length of the CDR3 is 15 residues. Trimming removed 5 bases from V and 1 base from J; junction bases left unmatched: 3. CDR1 and CDR2 from the germline V gene are SNHLY and FYNNEI. CDR3 sequence reads: CASSKLAGGTDTQYF. For the CDR3, the DNA is TGTGCCAGCAGTAAGCTAGCGGGGGGCACAGATACGCAGTATTTT.

The V gene is TRBV5-5, the J gene TRBJ1-2, with D unclear. The CDR3 length is 14 residues. Germline-derived CDR1 and CDR2 are SGHKS and YYEKEE (reference sequence). Trimming took off 6 bases at V and 6 bases at J, with 18 bases between the two ends. The CDR3 sequence is CASTARGGLDGYTF. In nucleotides, the CDR3 is TGTGCCAGCACGGCCAGAGGAGGACTCGATGGCTACACCTTC.

The chain employs TRBV14 and TRBJ1-3; the D gene is possibly TRBD1 (5 bases). With 3 bases removed from V and 2 bases from J, the gap between germline ends came to 17 bases. The germline CDR1 and CDR2 sequences are SGHDN and FVKESK. This CDR3 has 17 residues. The CDR3 protein is CASSHHPGGKTGNTIYF. CDR3 bases: TGTGCCAGCAGCCACCACCCGGGGGGGAAGACTGGAAACACCATATATTTT.

The J gene is TRBJ1-5, the V gene TRBV6-1, with D perhaps matching TRBD1 (5 bases). The CDR3 loop spans 14 amino acids. The V end lost 6 bases, the J end lost 0 bases, and 9 bases lay between the germline ends. Germline V gene data show CDR1 as MNHNS and CDR2 as SASEGT. CDR3 in amino acids: CASSDSLSNQPQHF. The CDR3 DNA sequence: TGTGCCAGCAGCGACAGCCTTAGCAATCAGCCCCAGCATTTT.

J is TRBJ2-2 and V is TRBV10-3; 8 positions match TRBD1. Germline V gives CDR1 ENHRY, CDR2 SYGVKD. The CDR3 runs to 14 residues. The V gene end was trimmed by 8 bases and the J gene end by 7 bases; junction bases not matched to a gene: 9. The CDR3 is CAIGQTGEIGELFF. CDR3 DNA: TGTGCCATCGGGCAGACAGGGGAAATCGGGGAGCTGTTTTTT.